A selection of T cell receptor beta chains follows, all from one sample in a study of blood T cell repertoires in COVID-19. Libraries were prepared by immunoSEQ multiplex PCR; TCRdb keeps only in-frame clonotypes and omits some of them. In the table there are under 350,000 clones, 85% to 90% of which are singletons. The source material was PBMCs or T cells enriched from blood (not recorded which). The receptors originated from a young man who had recovered from COVID-19. Both conserved end residues are part of each CDR3. The order of the fields is CDR3 protein, CDR3 DNA, CDR3 length, J gene, D gene, V gene, clone size. The D gene is left open where the match is weak. Size is omitted from some rows. Given values are once, few, many or a class for expanded clones.

CDR3: CASSFGGAQETQYF; DNA: TGCGCCAGCAGCTTCGGGGGGGCTCAAGAGACCCAGTACTTC; length: 14; J: TRBJ2-5; D: TRBD2; V: TRBV5-1; size: -
CDR3: CASSLQGGAEAFF; DNA: TGTGCCAGCAGCCTCCAGGGGGGCGCTGAAGCTTTCTTT; length: 13; J: TRBJ1-1; D: TRBD1; V: TRBV6-2/TRBV6-3; size: -
CDR3: CASSATSGVIYNEQFF; DNA: TGTGCCAGCTCAGCTACTAGCGGGGTAATCTACAATGAGCAGTTCTTC; length: 16; J: TRBJ2-1; D: TRBD2; V: TRBV18; size: -
CDR3: CASRLEAGQVLQNTEAFF; DNA: TGTGCAAGTCGCTTAGAGGCGGGACAGGTCCTTCAGAACACTGAAGCTTTCTTT; length: 18; J: TRBJ1-1; D: -; V: TRBV12-2; size: -
CDR3: CASGSAGVAGELFF; DNA: TGTGCCAGCGGGTCAGCGGGGGTCGCCGGGGAGCTGTTTTTT; length: 14; J: TRBJ2-2; D: TRBD2; V: TRBV2; size: -
CDR3: CAWSVTSGGAGEQFF; DNA: TGTGCCTGGAGTGTAACTAGCGGGGGGGCCGGTGAGCAGTTCTTC; length: 15; J: TRBJ2-1; D: TRBD2; V: TRBV30; size: -
CDR3: CASSQSPLGQVYGYTF; DNA: TGCGCCAGCAGCCAAAGCCCACTAGGGCAGGTCTATGGCTACACCTTC; length: 16; J: TRBJ1-2; D: -; V: TRBV4-1; size: -
CDR3: CASSPRGYNQPQHF; DNA: TGTGCCAGCAGTCCCCGAGGATACAATCAGCCCCAGCATTTT; length: 14; J: TRBJ1-5; D: -; V: TRBV27; size: -
CDR3: CASSPPGLAGGADTQYF; DNA: TGTGCCAGCTCCCCCCCTGGACTAGCGGGAGGGGCAGATACGCAGTATTTT; length: 17; J: TRBJ2-3; D: TRBD2; V: TRBV18; size: -
CDR3: CASSLVANTYNEQFF; DNA: TGCGCCAGCAGCTTGGTCGCTAATACCTACAATGAGCAGTTCTTC; length: 15; J: TRBJ2-1; D: -; V: TRBV5-1; size: -
CDR3: CASSLGQMNEKLFF; DNA: TGCGCCAGCAGCCTAGGACAGATGAATGAAAAACTGTTTTTT; length: 14; J: TRBJ1-4; D: -; V: TRBV4-1; size: -
CDR3: CRVSPSVAVSYEQYF; DNA: TGCAGAGTTTCACCCTCGGTGGCGGTCTCCTACGAGCAGTACTTC; length: 15; J: TRBJ2-7; D: -; V: TRBV29-1; size: -
CDR3: CASSRGNSDTQYF; DNA: TGTGCCAGCAGTCGGGGGAATTCAGATACGCAGTATTTT; length: 13; J: TRBJ2-3; D: -; V: TRBV12-3/TRBV12-4; size: -
CDR3: CASSPRGKDQPQHF; DNA: TGTGCCAGCAGCCCCAGGGGTAAGGATCAGCCCCAGCATTTT; length: 14; J: TRBJ1-5; D: -; V: TRBV7-8; size: -
CDR3: CASSLDRRSSPLHF; DNA: TGTGCCAGCAGTTTAGACAGGCGGTCTTCACCCCTCCACTTT; length: 14; J: TRBJ1-6; D: -; V: TRBV27; size: -
CDR3: CASSQELPGLAGNEQFF; DNA: TGCGCCAGCAGCCAAGAACTTCCGGGACTAGCCGGCAATGAGCAGTTCTTC; length: 17; J: TRBJ2-1; D: TRBD2; V: TRBV4-1; size: -
CDR3: CAWSGTGGYGEKLFF; DNA: TGTGCCTGGAGTGGGACAGGGGGTTATGGTGAAAAACTGTTTTTT; length: 15; J: TRBJ1-4; D: TRBD1; V: TRBV30; size: -
CDR3: CASSLVGQGALGYGYTF; DNA: TGTGCCAGCAGCTTAGTGGGACAGGGGGCCCTGGGCTATGGCTACACCTTC; length: 17; J: TRBJ1-2; D: TRBD1; V: TRBV7-8; size: -
CDR3: CASSWGLAGAGELFF; DNA: TGTGCCAGCAGCTGGGGACTAGCGGGAGCCGGGGAGCTGTTTTTT; length: 15; J: TRBJ2-2; D: TRBD2; V: TRBV11-3; size: -
CDR3: CASSLVGGGTEAFF; DNA: TGTGCCAGCAGCTTAGTGGGGGGTGGCACTGAAGCTTTCTTT; length: 14; J: TRBJ1-1; D: -; V: TRBV7-9; size: -
CDR3: CASSLGQGQFF; DNA: TGTGCCAGCAGTTTAGGGCAGGGGCAGTTCTTC; length: 11; J: TRBJ2-1; D: -; V: TRBV12-3/TRBV12-4; size: once
CDR3: CASSWDRAYNEQFF; DNA: TGTGCCAGTAGCTGGGACAGGGCCTACAATGAGCAGTTCTTC; length: 14; J: TRBJ2-1; D: TRBD1; V: TRBV19; size: -
CDR3: CASSELAGDYNEQFF; DNA: TGTGCCAGCAGTGAATTAGCGGGTGACTACAATGAGCAGTTCTTC; length: 15; J: TRBJ2-1; D: TRBD2; V: TRBV6-4; size: -
CDR3: CASSQDWVAGGNTDTQYF; DNA: TGTGCCAGCAGCCAAGACTGGGTAGCGGGAGGGAACACAGATACGCAGTATTTT; length: 18; J: TRBJ2-3; D: TRBD2; V: TRBV3-1/TRBV3-2; size: once
CDR3: CATSECLTGRLNSPLHF; DNA: TGTGCCACCAGTGAATGTTTGACAGGGAGGCTTAATTCACCCCTCCACTTT; length: 17; J: TRBJ1-6; D: TRBD1; V: TRBV24-1; size: -
CDR3: CASSWDPGLAGSRIYEQYF; DNA: TGTGCCAGCAGCTGGGATCCGGGACTAGCGGGAAGCCGAATCTACGAGCAGTACTTC; length: 19; J: TRBJ2-7; D: TRBD2; V: TRBV7-8; size: -
CDR3: CASSQPPGTSGRGEQYF; DNA: TGTGCCAGCAGTCAACCCCCCGGGACTAGCGGGAGAGGTGAGCAGTACTTC; length: 17; J: TRBJ2-7; D: TRBD2; V: TRBV28; size: few
CDR3: CASSGSGRENIQYF; DNA: TGTGCCAGCAGCGGTAGCGGGAGGGAAAACATTCAGTACTTC; length: 14; J: TRBJ2-4; D: TRBD2; V: TRBV6-2/TRBV6-3; size: few
CDR3: CASGSGGTLWYGYTF; DNA: TGTGCCAGCGGATCAGGGGGGACGTTGTGGTATGGCTACACCTTC; length: 15; J: TRBJ1-2; D: TRBD1; V: TRBV6-5; size: few
CDR3: CASSFILSDRRKTATLGDTIYF; DNA: TGCGCCAGCAGCTTTATATTATCGGACAGGCGCAAAACGGCTACCCTCGGGGACACCATATATTTT; length: 22; J: TRBJ1-3; D: TRBD1; V: TRBV5-1; size: -
CDR3: CASSLGAGAGYTF; DNA: TGCGCCAGCAGCTTGGGGGCAGGCGCAGGCTACACCTTC; length: 13; J: TRBJ1-2; D: -; V: TRBV5-1; size: -
CDR3: CASSPGLSGNTIYF; DNA: TGTGCCAGCAGCCCGGGACTTTCTGGAAACACCATATATTTT; length: 14; J: TRBJ1-3; D: -; V: TRBV25-1; size: once
CDR3: CASSQLWGGLDTQYF; DNA: TGTGCCAGCAGCCAACTTTGGGGGGGATTAGATACGCAGTATTTT; length: 15; J: TRBJ2-3; D: TRBD2; V: TRBV7-2; size: -